This T cell receptor (beta chain) was recorded in a study of graft-versus-host responses after intestinal transplantation. Study details: Isolated intestinal, liver-intestinal, or multivisceral transplants had been given to the recipients. Anti-thymocyte globulin induction was given to all recipients, followed by tacrolimus and steroids for 2 to 3 years. Study observations and caveats: High graft-versus-host to host-versus-graft clonal ratios were found in allografts of patients who had graft-donor T cell macrochimerism. Early post-transplant declines in HvG were associated with peak levels of circulating GvH clones.

Germline V CDR1 and CDR2: SGHRS, YFSETQ. The V end was cut by 4 bases, the J end by 1 base, with 15 bases between. The CDR3 is made up of 15 amino acids. Worth noting for this clone: What it binds is not known.

Libraries were prepared by immunoSEQ multiplex PCR; TCRdb keeps only in-frame clonotypes and omits some of them. The data hold 150,000 or so clones, with around 90% observed a single time. The chain has TRBV5-1 and TRBJ2-7, with D perhaps assigned TRBD1 or TRBD2 (5 bases each). The sequenced sample was unstimulated CD4+ T cells sorted from spleen or lymph node cells, obtained before intestinal transplant. This clonotype was sampled from a human donor who received an intestinal transplant. The CDR3 is CASSLVGDPSYEQYF. CDR3 bases: TGCGCCAGCAGCCTCGTAGGGGACCCTTCCTACGAGCAGTACTTC.